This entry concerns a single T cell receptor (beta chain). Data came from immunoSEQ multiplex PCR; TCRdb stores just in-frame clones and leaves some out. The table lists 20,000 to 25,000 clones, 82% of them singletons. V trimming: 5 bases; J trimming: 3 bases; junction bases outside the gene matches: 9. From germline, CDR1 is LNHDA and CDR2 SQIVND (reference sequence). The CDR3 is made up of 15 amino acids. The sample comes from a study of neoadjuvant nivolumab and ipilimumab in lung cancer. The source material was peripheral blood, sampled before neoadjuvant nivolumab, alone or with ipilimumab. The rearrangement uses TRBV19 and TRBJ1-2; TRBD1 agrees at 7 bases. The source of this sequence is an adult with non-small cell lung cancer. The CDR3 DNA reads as TGTGCCAGTAGTTACCGGGACAGACCTTACTATGGCTACACCTTC. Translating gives CASSYRDRPYYGYTF.